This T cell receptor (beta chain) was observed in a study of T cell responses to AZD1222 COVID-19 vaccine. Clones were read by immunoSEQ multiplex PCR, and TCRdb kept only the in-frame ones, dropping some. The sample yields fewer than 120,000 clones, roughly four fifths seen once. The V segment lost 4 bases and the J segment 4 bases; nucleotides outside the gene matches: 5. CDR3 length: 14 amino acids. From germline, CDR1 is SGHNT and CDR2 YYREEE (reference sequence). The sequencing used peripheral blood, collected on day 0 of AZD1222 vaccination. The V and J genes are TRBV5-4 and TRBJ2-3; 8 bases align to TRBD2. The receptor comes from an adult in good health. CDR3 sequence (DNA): TGTGCCAGCAGCAAACTAGCGGTCTCAGATACGCAGTATTTT. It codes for CASSKLAVSDTQYF.